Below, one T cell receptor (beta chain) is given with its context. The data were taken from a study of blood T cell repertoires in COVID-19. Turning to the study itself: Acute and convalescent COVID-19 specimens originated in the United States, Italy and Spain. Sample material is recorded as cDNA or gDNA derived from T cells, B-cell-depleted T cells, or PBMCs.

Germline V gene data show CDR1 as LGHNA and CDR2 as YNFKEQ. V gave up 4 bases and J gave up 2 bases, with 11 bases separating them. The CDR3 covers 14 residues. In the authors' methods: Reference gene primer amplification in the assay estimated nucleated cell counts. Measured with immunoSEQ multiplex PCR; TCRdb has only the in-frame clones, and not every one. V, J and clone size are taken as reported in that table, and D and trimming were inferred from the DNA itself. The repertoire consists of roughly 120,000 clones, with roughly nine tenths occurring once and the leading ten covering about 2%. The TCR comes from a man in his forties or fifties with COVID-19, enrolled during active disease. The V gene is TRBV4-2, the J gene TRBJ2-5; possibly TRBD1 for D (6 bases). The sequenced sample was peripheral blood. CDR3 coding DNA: TGTGCCAGCAGCCTGGGACATGAACAAGAGACCCAGTACTTC. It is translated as CASSLGHEQETQYF.